This T cell receptor beta chain was recovered during a study of blood T cell repertoires in COVID-19. Study in general: Spain, Italy and the United States supplied samples that represented acute and convalescent COVID-19. PBMCs, B-cell-depleted T cells, or T cells were the source of the cDNA or gDNA that made up the material.

The authors' processing: For nucleated cells, counts were estimated from reference gene primer amplification. The method was immunoSEQ multiplex PCR; TCRdb's version includes in-frame clones alone and lacks a portion of them. The DNA was the basis for D and trimming; V, J and clone size are from that table. The sample has a few hundred thousand clones; 84% are singletons. The CDR3 spans 15 residues. Germline loops: CDR1 SGHTA, CDR2 FQGNSA. V was trimmed by 6 bases and J by 4 bases, leaving 18 bases between them. The TCR comes from an elderly woman with active or convalescent COVID-19. Specimen: peripheral blood. This chain uses TRBV7-2 with TRBJ1-1; unclear D gene. The CDR3 is CASRPGGRISTEAFF. As DNA, the CDR3 is TGTGCCAGCAGACCGGGTGGGAGAATAAGCACTGAAGCTTTCTTT.